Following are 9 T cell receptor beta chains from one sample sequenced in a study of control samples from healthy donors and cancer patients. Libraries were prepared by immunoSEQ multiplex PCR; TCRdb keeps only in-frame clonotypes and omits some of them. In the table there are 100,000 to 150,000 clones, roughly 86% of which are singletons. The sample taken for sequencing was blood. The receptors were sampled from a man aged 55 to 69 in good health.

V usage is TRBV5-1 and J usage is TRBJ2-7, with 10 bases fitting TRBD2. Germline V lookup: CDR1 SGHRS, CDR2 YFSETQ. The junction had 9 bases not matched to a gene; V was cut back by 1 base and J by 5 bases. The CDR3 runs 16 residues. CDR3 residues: CASSLMASGGTNEQYF. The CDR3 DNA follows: TGCGCCAGCAGCTTGATGGCTAGCGGGGGTACTAACGAGCAGTACTTC.

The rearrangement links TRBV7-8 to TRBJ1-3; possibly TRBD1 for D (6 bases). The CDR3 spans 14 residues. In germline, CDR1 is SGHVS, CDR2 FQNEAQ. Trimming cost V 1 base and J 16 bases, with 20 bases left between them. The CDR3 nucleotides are TGTGCCAGCAGCTTAGGCACGACAGGCCCTCCAGAGTATTTT. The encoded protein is CASSLGTTGPPEYF.

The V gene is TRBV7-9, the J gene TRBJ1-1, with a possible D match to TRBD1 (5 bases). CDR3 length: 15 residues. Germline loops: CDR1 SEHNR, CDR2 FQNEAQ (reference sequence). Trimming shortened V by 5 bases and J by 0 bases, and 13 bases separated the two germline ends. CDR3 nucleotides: TGTGCCAGCAGCGGCTCCGGGACTCTGAACACTGAAGCTTTCTTT. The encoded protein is CASSGSGTLNTEAFF.

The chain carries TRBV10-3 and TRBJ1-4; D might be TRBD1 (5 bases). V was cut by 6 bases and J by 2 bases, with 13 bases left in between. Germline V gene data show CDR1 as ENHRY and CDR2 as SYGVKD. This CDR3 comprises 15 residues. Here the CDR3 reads CAISGGPGTNEKLFF. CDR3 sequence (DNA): TGTGCCATCAGCGGGGGTCCGGGGACTAATGAAAAACTGTTTTTT.

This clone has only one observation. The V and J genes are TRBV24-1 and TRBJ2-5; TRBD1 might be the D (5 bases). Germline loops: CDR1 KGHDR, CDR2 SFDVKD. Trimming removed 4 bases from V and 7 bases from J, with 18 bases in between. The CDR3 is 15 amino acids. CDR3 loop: CATSDPGQGTRTQYF. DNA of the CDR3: TGTGCCACCAGTGACCCCGGACAAGGCACGCGGACCCAGTACTTC.

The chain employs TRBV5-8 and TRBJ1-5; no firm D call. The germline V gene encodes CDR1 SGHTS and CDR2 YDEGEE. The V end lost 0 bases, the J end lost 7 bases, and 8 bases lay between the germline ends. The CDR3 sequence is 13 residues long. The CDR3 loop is CASSLEPGQPQHF. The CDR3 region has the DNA TGTGCCAGCAGCTTGGAACCCGGGCAGCCCCAGCATTTT.

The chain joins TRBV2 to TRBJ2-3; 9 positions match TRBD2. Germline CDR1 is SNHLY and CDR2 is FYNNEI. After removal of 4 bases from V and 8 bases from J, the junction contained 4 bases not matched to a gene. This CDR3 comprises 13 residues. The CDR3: CASSGGLASTQYF. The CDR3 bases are TGTGCCAGCAGTGGAGGACTAGCGTCTACGCAGTATTTT.

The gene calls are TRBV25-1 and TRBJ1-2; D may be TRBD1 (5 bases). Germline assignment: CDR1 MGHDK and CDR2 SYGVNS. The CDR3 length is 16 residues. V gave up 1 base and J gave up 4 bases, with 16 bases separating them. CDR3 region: CASSESPPGPIYGYTF. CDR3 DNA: TGTGCCAGCAGTGAATCCCCGCCGGGGCCCATCTATGGCTACACCTTC.

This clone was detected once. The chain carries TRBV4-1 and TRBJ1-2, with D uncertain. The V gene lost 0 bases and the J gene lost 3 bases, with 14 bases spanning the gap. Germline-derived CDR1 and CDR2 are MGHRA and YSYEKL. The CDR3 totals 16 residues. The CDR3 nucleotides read TGCGCCAGCAGCCAAGACTCGAGTGGAATTTACTATGGCTACACCTTC. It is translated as CASSQDSSGIYYGYTF.